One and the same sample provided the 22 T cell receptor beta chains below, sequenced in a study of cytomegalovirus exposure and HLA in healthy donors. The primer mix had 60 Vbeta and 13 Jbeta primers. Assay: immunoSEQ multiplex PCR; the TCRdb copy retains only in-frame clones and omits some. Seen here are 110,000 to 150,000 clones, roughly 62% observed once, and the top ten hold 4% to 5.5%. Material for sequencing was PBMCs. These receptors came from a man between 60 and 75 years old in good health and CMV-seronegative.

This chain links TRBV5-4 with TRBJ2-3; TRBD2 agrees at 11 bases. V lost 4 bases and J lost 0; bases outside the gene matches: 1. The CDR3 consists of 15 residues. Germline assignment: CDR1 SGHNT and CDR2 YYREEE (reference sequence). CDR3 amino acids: CASSRLAGSTDTQYF. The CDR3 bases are TGTGCCAGCAGCCGACTAGCGGGAAGCACAGATACGCAGTATTTT.

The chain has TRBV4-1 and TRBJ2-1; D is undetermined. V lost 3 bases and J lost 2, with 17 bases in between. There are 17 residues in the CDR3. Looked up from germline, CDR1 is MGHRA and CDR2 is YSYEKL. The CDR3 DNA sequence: TGCGCCAGCAGCCATGATCCTCGGATAGCAACCTACAATGAGCAGTTCTTC. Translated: CASSHDPRIATYNEQFF.

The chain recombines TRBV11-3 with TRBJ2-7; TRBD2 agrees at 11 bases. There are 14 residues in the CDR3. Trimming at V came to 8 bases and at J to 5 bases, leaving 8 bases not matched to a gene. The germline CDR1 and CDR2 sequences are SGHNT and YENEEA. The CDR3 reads CASARLAGLHEQYF. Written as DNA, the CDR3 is TGTGCCAGCGCTAGACTAGCGGGACTACACGAGCAGTACTTC. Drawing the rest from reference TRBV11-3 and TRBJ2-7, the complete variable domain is EAGVVQSPRYKIIEKKQPVAFWCNPISGHNTLYWYLQNLGQGPELLIRYENEEAVDDSQLPKDRFSAERLKGVDSTLKIQPAELGDSAVYLCASARLAGLHEQYFGPGTRLTVT.

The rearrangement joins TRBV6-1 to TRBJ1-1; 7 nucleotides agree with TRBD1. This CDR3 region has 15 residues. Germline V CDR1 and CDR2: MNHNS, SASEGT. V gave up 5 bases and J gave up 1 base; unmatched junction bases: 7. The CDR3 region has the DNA TGTGCCAGCAGTCACCACAGGGGAGAGAACACTGAAGCTTTCTTT. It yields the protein CASSHHRGENTEAFF.

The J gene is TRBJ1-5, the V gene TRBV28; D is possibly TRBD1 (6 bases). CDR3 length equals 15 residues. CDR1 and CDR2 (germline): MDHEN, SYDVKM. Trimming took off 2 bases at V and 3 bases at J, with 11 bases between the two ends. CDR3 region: CASSLGGGPNQPQHF. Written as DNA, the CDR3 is TGTGCCAGCAGTTTAGGTGGGGGCCCCAATCAGCCCCAGCATTTT.

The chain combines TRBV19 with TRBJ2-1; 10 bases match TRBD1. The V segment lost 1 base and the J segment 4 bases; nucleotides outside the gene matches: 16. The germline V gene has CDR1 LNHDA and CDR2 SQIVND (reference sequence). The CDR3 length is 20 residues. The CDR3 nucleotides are TGTGCCAGTAGTATAGCCACTTTCAACGGGACAGGGGCCTTATACAATGAGCAGTTCTTC. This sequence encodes CASSIATFNGTGALYNEQFF.

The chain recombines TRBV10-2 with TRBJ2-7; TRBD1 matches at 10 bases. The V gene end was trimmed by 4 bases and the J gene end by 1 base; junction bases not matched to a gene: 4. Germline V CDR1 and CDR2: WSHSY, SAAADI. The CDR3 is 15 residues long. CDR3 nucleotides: TGCGCCAGCAGTGCGACAGGGGGCCGTTCCTACGAGCAGTACTTC. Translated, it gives CASSATGGRSYEQYF.

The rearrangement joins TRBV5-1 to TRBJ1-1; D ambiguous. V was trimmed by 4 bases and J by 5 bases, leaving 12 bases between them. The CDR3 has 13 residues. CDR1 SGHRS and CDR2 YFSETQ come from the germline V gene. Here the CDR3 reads CASSPPAGTEAFF. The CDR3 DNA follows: TGCGCCAGCAGCCCCCCCGCCGGGACTGAAGCTTTCTTT.

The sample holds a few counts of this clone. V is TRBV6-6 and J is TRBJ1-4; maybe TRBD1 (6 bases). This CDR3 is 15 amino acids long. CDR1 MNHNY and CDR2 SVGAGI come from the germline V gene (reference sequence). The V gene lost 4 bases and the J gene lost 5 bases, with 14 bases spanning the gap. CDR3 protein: CASSSGTQKNEKLFF. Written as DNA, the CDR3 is TGTGCCAGCAGTTCCGGGACACAGAAAAATGAAAAACTGTTTTTT.

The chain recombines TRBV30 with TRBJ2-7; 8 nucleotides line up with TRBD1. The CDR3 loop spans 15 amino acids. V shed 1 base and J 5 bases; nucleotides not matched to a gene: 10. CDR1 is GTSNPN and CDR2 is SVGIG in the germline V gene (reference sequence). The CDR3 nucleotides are TGTGCCTGGAGTGCAATCGGACAGGGCAGCCACGAGCAGTACTTC. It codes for CAWSAIGQGSHEQYF.

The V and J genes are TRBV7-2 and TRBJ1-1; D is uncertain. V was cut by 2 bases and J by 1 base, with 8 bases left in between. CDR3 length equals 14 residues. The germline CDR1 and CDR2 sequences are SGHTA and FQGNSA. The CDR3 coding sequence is TGTGCCAGCAGCTTACAGGTCTCGAACACTGAAGCTTTCTTT. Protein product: CASSLQVSNTEAFF.

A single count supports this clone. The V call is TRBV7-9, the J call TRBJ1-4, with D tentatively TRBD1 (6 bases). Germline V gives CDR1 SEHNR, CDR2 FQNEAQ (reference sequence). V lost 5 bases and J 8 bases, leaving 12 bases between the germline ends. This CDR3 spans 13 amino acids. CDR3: CASSLIGGEKLFF. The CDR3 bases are TGTGCCAGCAGCCTAATTGGGGGCGAAAAACTGTTTTTT.

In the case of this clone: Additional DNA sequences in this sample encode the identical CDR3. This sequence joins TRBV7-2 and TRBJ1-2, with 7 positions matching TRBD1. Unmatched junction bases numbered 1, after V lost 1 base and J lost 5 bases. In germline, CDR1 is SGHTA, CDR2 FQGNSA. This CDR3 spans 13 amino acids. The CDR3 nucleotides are TGTGCCAGCAGCTTAGGACAGGGTTATGGCTACACCTTC. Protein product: CASSLGQGYGYTF.

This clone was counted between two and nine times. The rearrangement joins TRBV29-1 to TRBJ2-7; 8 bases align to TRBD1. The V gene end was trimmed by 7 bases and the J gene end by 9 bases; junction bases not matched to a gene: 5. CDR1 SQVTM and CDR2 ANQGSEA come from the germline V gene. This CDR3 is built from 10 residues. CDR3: CSATDRGQYF. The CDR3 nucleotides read TGCAGCGCCACAGACAGGGGGCAGTACTTC.

The CDR3: CASSVSGRRRGEQFF. The CDR3 bases are TGTGCCAGCAGTGTTAGCGGGAGGCGAAGGGGTGAGCAGTTCTTC. The J gene is TRBJ2-1, the V gene TRBV28; 10 nucleotides align to TRBD2. The junction had 10 bases not matched to a gene; V was cut back by 5 bases and J by 9 bases. The CDR3 has 15 amino acids. Germline lookup yields CDR1 MDHEN and CDR2 SYDVKM.

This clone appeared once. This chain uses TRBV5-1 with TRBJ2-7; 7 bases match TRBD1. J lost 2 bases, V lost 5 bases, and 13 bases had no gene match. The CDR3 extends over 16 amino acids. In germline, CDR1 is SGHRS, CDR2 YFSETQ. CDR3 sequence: CASSLGRDSIPYEQYF. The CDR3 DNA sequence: TGCGCCAGCAGTCTGGGTCGGGACAGCATACCCTACGAGCAGTACTTC.

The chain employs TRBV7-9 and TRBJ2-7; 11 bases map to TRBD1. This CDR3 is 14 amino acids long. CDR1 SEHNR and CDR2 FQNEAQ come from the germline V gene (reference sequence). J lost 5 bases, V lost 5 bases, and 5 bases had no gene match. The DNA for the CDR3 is TGTGCCAGCAGCCGGACAGGGGGCCGGGACGAGCAGTACTTC. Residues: CASSRTGGRDEQYF.

CDR3 sequence reads: CASSPIGGPDQETQYF. The CDR3 nucleotides read TGTGCCAGCAGCCCAATAGGGGGACCCGATCAAGAGACCCAGTACTTC. The chain joins TRBV7-3 to TRBJ2-5; perhaps TRBD1 as D (6 bases). The CDR3 runs to 16 residues. Germline V lookup: CDR1 SGHTA, CDR2 FQGTGA. Between the trimmed V and J ends, which lost 5 bases and 2 bases, there was a span of 18 bases.

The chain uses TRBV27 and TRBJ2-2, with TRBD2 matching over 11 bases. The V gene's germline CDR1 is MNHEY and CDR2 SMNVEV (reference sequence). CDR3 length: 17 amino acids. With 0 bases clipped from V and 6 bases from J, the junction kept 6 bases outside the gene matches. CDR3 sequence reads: CASSLSPGTSGAGELFF. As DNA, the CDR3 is TGTGCCAGCAGTTTATCGCCCGGGACTAGCGGAGCCGGGGAGCTGTTTTTT.

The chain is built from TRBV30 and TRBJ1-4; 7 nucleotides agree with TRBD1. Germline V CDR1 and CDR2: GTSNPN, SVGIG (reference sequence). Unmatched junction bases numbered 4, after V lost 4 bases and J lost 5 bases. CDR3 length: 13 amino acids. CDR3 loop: CAWNLQGNEKLFF. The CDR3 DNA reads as TGTGCCTGGAATCTACAGGGGAATGAAAAACTGTTTTTT.

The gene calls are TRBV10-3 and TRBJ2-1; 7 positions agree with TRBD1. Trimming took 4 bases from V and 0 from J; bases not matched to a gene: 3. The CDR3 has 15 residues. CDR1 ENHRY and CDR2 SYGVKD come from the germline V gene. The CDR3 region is CAISVGTASYNEQFF. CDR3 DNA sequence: TGTGCCATCAGTGTTGGGACAGCCTCCTACAATGAGCAGTTCTTC.

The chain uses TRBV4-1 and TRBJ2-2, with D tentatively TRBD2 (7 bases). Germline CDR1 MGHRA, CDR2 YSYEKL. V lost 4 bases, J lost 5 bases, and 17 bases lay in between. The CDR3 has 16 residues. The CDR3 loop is CASSPLGGGPTGELFF. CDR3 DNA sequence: TGCGCCAGCAGCCCCTTAGGGGGAGGGCCAACCGGGGAGCTGTTTTTT.